This T cell receptor beta chain was recorded in a study of cytotoxic CD8 clonotypes in ibrutinib-treated CLL. Using immunoSEQ multiplex PCR, the repertoire was profiled, and TCRdb retains in-frame clones only, with some absent. The sample lists about 300,000 clones, roughly three quarters occurring once. Points on this clone: Its specificity is unknown.

Germline lookup yields CDR1 SGHRS and CDR2 YFSETQ. The V and J ends lost 0 bases and 8 bases respectively, with 12 bases between them. The CDR3 consists of 14 residues. The study, taken as a whole, reports: Public clonotypes proved infrequent, and on treatment they shrank or remained steady. Measured clonality at baseline was greater than in age-matched healthy donors and tracked with circulating CD8+ T-cell counts.

This specimen consisted of PBMCs, obtained at disease progression, from a patient treated with ibrutinib. The chain combines TRBV5-1 with TRBJ2-1; D is perhaps TRBD1 (6 bases). The source of this sequence is a human donor with chronic lymphocytic leukemia. CDR3: CASSLDHRVHEQFF. The CDR3, as DNA: TGCGCCAGCAGCTTGGACCACAGGGTCCATGAGCAGTTCTTC.